The clone carrying this TCR beta chain was counted at least ten times. No antigen is known for it. The TCR beta CDR3 regions underwent amplification using RNA transcripts as the source. The HTBI set primed first-round TCR CDR3 RT-PCR. In TCRdb, the multiplex PCR reads were re-called with MiXCR into one record per CDR3 protein. Here the sample spans around 300,000 distinct CDR3 sequences, less than 15% being singletons. These data belong to a study of T cells in Graves' hyperthyroidism and ophthalmopathy. Study-level information: Sampling of peripheral blood happened at initial diagnosis, prior to any treatment. Study outcomes and limitations: Also found in blood were most expanded thyroid clonotypes above 0.001.

Participants, patients aged 18 to 65, had newly diagnosed hyperthyroidism with a duration under 2 months. The source of the PBMCs was 10 ml of fresh peripheral blood. Germline CDR1 and CDR2: SGHRS and YFSETQ. This CDR3 region has 16 residues. V shed 4 bases, J shed 4 bases, and the junction held 10 bases outside the gene matches. This TCR came from a woman aged 25 to 39 with Graves' hyperthyroidism that later progressed to Graves' ophthalmopathy. The sequenced sample consisted of blood. V and J are TRBV5-1 and TRBJ2-3; 9 nucleotides line up with TRBD2. In nucleotides, the CDR3 is TGCGCCAGCAGCCCAGGGGCGGGAGGGCCCCCAGATACGCAGTATTTT. Translation gives CASSPGAGGPPDTQYF. The variable domain in full, with the rest retrieved from reference TRBV5-1 and TRBJ2-3, is KAGVTQTPRYLIKTRGQQVTLSCSPISGHRSVSWYQQTPGQGLQFLFEYFSETQRNKGNFPGRFSGRQFSNSRSEMNVSTLELGDSALYLCASSPGAGGPPDTQYFGPGTRLTVL.